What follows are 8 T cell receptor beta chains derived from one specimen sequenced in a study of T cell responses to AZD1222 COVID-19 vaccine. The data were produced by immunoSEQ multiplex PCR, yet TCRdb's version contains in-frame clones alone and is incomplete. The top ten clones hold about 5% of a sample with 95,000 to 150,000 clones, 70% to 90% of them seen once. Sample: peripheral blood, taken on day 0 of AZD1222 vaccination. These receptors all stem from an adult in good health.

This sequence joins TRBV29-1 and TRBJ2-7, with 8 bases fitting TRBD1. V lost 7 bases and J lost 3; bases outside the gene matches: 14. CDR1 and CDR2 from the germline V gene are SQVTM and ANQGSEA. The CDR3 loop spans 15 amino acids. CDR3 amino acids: CSAREGQAENYEQYF. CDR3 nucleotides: TGCAGCGCCCGAGAGGGACAGGCGGAAAACTACGAGCAGTACTTC.

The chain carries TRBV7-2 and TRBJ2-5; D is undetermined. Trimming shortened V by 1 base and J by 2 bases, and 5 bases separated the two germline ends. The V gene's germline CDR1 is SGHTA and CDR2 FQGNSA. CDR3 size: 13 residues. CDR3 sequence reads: CASSLVLQETQYF. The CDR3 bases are TGTGCCAGCAGCTTAGTACTTCAAGAGACCCAGTACTTC. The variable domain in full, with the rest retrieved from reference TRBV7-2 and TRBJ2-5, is GAGVSQSPSNKVTEKGKDVELRCDPISGHTALYWYRQSLGQGLEFLIYFQGNSAPDKSGLPSDRFSAERTGGSVSTLTIQRTQQEDSAVYLCASSLVLQETQYFGPGTRLLVL.

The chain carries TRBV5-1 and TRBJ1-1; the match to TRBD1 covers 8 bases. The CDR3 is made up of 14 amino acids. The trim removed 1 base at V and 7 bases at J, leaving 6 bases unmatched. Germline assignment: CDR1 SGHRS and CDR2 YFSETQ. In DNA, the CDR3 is TGCGCCAGCAGCTTGAACACAGGGGGAGGTGAAGCTTTCTTT. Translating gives CASSLNTGGGEAFF.

CDR3 protein: CASTQGQFAGNTIYF. The CDR3 DNA reads as TGTGCCAGCACCCAAGGACAGTTCGCTGGAAACACCATATATTTT. The V call is TRBV7-2, the J call TRBJ1-3, with D possibly TRBD1 on 6 matching bases. Germline V CDR1 and CDR2: SGHTA, FQGNSA. The CDR3 has 15 residues. V lost 7 bases to trimming and J lost 2 bases, with 15 bases between them.

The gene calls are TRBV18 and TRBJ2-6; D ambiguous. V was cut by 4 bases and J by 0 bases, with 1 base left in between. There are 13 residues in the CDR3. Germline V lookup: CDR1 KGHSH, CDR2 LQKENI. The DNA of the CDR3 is TGTGCCAGCTCACTCTCTGGGGCCAACGTCCTGACTTTC. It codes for CASSLSGANVLTF.

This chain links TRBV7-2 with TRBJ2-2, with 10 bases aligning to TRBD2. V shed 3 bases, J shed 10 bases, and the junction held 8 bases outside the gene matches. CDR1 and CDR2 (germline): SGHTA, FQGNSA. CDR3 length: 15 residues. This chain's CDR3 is CASSFLAGVPVELFF. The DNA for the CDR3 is TGTGCCAGCAGCTTCCTAGCGGGGGTCCCCGTGGAGCTGTTTTTT.

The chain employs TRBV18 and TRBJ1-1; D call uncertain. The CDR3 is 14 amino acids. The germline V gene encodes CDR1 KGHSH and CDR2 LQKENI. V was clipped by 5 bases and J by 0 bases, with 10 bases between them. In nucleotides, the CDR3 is TGTGCCAGCTCAACGACGGAACTGAACACTGAAGCTTTCTTT. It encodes CASSTTELNTEAFF.

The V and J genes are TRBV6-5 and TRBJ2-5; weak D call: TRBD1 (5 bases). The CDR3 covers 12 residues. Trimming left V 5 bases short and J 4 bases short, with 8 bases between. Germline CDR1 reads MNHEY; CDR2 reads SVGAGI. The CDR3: CASSQGPETQYF. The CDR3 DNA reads TGTGCCAGCAGTCAGGGTCCAGAGACCCAGTACTTC.